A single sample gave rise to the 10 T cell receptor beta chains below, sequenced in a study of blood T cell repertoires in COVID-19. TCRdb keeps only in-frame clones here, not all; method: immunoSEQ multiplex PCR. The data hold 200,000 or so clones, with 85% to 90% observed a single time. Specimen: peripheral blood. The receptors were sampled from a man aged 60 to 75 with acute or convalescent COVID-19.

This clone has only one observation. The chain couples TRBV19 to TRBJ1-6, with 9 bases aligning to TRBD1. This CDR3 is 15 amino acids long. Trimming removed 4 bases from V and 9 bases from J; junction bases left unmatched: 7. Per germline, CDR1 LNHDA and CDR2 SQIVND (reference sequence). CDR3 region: CASSTEQGAFSPLHF. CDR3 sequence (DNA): TGTGCCAGTAGTACGGAACAGGGGGCGTTTTCACCCCTCCACTTT.

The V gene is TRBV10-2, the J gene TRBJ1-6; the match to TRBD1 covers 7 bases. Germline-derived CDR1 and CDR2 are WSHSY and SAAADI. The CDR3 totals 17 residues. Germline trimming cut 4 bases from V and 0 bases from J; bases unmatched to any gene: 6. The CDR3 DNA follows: TGCGCCAGCAGTGCCCCGGACAGGTTCTCCTATAATTCACCCCTCCACTTT. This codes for CASSAPDRFSYNSPLHF.

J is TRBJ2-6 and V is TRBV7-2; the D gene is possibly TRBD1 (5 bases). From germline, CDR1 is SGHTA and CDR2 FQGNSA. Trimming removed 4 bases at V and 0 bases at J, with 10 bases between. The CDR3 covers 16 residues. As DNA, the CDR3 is TGTGCCAGCAGCTCAGGACAAGGCTCTGGGGCCAACGTCCTGACTTTC. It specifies CASSSGQGSGANVLTF.

CDR3 residues: CASSPRSGTSGGMRADTQYF. CDR3 nucleotide sequence: TGTGCCAGCTCACCAAGAAGTGGGACTAGCGGGGGGATGCGGGCAGATACGCAGTATTTT. The rearrangement uses TRBV18 and TRBJ2-3, with 15 bases aligning to TRBD2. The CDR3 has 20 amino acids. Germline V gives CDR1 KGHSH, CDR2 LQKENI. V lost 2 bases and J lost 4; bases outside the gene matches: 13.

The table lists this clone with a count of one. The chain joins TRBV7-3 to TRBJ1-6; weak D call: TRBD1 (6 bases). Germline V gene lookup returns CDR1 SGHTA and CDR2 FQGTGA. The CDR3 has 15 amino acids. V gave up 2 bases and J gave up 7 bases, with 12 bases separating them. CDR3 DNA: TGTGCCAGCAGCTTACAGGGGCTTAGGAATTCACCCCTCCACTTT. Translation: CASSLQGLRNSPLHF.

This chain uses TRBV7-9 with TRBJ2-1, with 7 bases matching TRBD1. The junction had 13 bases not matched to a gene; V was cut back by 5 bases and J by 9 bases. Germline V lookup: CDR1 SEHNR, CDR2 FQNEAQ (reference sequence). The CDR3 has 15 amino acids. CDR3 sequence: CASSPRDRQGGEQFF. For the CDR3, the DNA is TGTGCCAGCAGCCCTCGGGACAGACAGGGCGGTGAGCAGTTCTTC.

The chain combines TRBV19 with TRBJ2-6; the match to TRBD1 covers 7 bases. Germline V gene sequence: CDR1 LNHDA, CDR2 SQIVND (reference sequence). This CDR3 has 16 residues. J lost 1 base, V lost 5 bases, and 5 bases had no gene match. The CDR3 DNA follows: TGTGCCAGTAGTGACCTCAGGGGGTCTGGGGCCAACGTCCTGACTTTC. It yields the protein CASSDLRGSGANVLTF.

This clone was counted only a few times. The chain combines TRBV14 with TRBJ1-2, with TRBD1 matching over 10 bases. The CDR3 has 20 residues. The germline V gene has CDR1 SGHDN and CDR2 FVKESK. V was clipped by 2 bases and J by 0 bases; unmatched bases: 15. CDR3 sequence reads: CASSQTRGTGAPGTNYGYTF. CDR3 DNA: TGTGCCAGCAGCCAAACTCGAGGGACAGGGGCCCCCGGTACTAACTATGGCTACACCTTC.

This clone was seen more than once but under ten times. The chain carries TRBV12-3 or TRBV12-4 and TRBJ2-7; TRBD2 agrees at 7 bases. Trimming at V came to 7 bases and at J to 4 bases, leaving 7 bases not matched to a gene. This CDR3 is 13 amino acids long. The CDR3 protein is CASTPASGYEQYF. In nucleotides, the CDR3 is TGTGCCAGCACCCCTGCTAGCGGTTACGAGCAGTACTTC.

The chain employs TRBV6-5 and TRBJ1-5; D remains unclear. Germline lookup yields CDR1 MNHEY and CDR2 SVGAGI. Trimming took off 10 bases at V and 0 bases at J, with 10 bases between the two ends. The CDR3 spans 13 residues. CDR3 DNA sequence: TGTGCCATCCTACTCCATAGCAATCAGCCCCAGCATTTT. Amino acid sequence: CAILLHSNQPQHF.